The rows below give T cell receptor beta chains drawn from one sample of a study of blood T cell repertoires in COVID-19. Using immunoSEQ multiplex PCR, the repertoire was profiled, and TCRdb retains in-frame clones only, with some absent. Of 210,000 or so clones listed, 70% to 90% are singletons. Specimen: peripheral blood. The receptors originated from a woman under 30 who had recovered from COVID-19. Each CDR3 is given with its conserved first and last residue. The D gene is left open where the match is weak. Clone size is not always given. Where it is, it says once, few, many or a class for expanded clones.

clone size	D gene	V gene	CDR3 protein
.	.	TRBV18	CASSPGVVLSGYTF
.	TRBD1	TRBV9	CASSASTGLEAFF
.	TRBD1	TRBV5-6	CASSFGQATNEKLFF
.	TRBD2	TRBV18	CASSPTAGTSFYEQYF
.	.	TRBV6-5	CASSSPAGRTDTQYF
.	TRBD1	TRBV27	CASSSTGAGNTIYF
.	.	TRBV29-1	CSVVRLGSTEAFF
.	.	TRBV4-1	CASSQASLNEQFF
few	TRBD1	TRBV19	CASRDREKNTEAFF
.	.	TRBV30	CAWSALGGGTEAFF
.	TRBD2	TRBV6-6	CASGRTSSGSETQYF
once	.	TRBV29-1	CSVDRRETEAFF
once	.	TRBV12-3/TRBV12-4	CASSFTENYGYTF
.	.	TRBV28	CASSPPDWNTEAFF
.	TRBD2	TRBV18	CASSSGLAETQYF
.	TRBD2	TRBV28	CASSFLAGTYYEQYF
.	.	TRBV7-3	CASSVQGYSPTEAFF
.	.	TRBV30	CAWRLGLANTGELFF
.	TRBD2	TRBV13	CASSLVSSGRGQFF
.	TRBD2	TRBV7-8	CASSLVGTSAYEQYF
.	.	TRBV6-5	CASSLPGLGNTEAFF
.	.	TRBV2	CASSAEASVSYEQYF
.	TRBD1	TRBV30	CAWSFRGQAFF
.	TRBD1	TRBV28	CASSMGQGAGGYTF
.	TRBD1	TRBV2	CASRAGTGGSGDTQYF
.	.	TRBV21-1	CAPGGGFGAFF
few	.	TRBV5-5	CASSFSGGPLGYGYTF
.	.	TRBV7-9	CASSLGQGAETQYF
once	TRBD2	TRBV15	CATSRDRRGINIQYF
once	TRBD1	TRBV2	CASSQGGAFF
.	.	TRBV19	CASRSTGSHEQYF
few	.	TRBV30	CAWSAGGELFF
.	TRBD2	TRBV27	CASSLLAGATADTQYF
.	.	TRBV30	CAWGGPDTDGETQYF
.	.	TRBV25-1	CASSGSLPTNTEAFF
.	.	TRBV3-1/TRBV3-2	CASSQGSVYGYTF
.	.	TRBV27	CASSFIGGHSYNEQFF
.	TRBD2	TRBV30	CAWSTTGLAVYEQYF
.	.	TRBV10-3	CAISNRNLASPLHF
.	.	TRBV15	CATRQLSGNTIYF
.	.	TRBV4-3	CASSQGWIRTQMVDNEQFF